The present T cell receptor (beta chain) was sequenced within a study of T cell responses to AZD1222 COVID-19 vaccine. The table came from immunoSEQ multiplex PCR; TCRdb's copy has only in-frame clones and leaves some out. The sample shows about 140,000 clones, 70% to 90% of them seen only once. On this clone itself: What it recognizes is unknown.

Germline CDR1 WSHSY, CDR2 SAAADI. Between the trimmed V and J ends, which lost 0 bases and 7 bases, there was a span of 16 bases. This CDR3 is built from 16 residues. Study observations and caveats: Donors were chiefly white British, with a greater number of females, and clonal diversity was perhaps underestimated. Regions 160-218 and 743-854 held dominance among vaccine-associated CD4 TCRs, which spanned spike. Following two doses of AZD1222, Spike-specific TCR breadth and depth rose. Unmutated variant regions reportedly attract nearly half of all spike-specific TCRs.

The chain carries TRBV10-2 and TRBJ1-5; TRBD1 is a possible D gene (5 bases). The sample was peripheral blood, taken on day 0 of AZD1222 vaccination. The TCR was taken from an adult in good health. For the CDR3, the DNA is TGCGCCAGCAGTGAGTCGATAGGGGCAAGCGGACAGCCCCAGCATTTT. Translating gives CASSESIGASGQPQHF.